This TCR beta chain was obtained from a study of T cell repertoires in cytomegalovirus infection. Whole-study context: Signatures in public TCR beta sequences pointed to both CMV infection and matching HLA type. Overall study findings and caveats: The response measured ex vivo was dominated by TCR beta clonotypes (HLA-C-restricted and CMV-specific). Cumulative frequency (of public TCR beta family members) identified carriers of CMV plus the relevant HLA.

TCRdb reanalysed the reads using MiXCR and keeps one entry per CDR3 protein. The profile shows roughly 640,000 distinct CDR3 sequences, approximately 25% of them singletons. From germline, CDR1 is ENHRY and CDR2 SYGVKD. This CDR3 comprises 18 residues. Trimming removed 0 bases from V and 1 base from J; junction bases left unmatched: 8. This clonotype was counted a few times. Antigen: not known. The sequencing sample was made of CD8+ T cells from PBMCs. The source is a human donor in good health (CMV status not recorded). Some clones in this sample may be carry-over from other donors' samples. This chain connects TRBV10-3 to TRBJ2-2, with 7 bases fitting TRBD1. The chain's CDR3 is CAISESWRTGENTGELFF. The CDR3 DNA reads TGTGCCATCAGTGAGTCCTGGCGGACAGGCGAGAACACCGGGGAGCTGTTTTTT.